The 23 T cell receptor beta chains below come from one sample, sequenced in a study of blood T cell repertoires in COVID-19. Method: immunoSEQ multiplex PCR; TCRdb's copy keeps in-frame clones and lacks some. Among roughly 150,000 clones, around 82% were seen once, and the ten largest hold 7.5% to 8.5%. Sequences were obtained from peripheral blood. These receptors were collected from a human donor in a cohort sampled during active COVID-19.

This sequence joins TRBV5-1 and TRBJ2-7, with 11 bases lining up with TRBD2. The ends lost 0 bases at V and 4 bases at J; junction bases unmatched: 12. The CDR3 has 18 amino acids. The germline CDR1 and CDR2 sequences are SGHRS and YFSETQ. This chain's CDR3 is CASSLVPSGGNERYEQYF. The CDR3 nucleotides are TGCGCCAGCAGCTTGGTGCCTAGCGGGGGGAACGAAAGATACGAGCAGTACTTC.

The V call is TRBV28, the J call TRBJ1-6; D is perhaps TRBD1 (5 bases). The germline V gene has CDR1 MDHEN and CDR2 SYDVKM. The length of the CDR3 is 14 residues. Deletions cut 3 bases from V and 10 bases from J, with 13 bases between. The CDR3, as DNA: TGTGCCAGCAGTTTCCCGACAGTACGATCACCCCTCCACTTT. Residues: CASSFPTVRSPLHF. The whole variable domain, filled in from reference TRBV28 and TRBJ1-6, reads DVKVTQSSRYLVKRTGEKVFLECVQDMDHENMFWYRQDPGLGLRLIYFSYDVKMKEKGDIPEGYSVSREKKERFSLILESASTNQTSMYLCASSFPTVRSPLHFGNGTRLTVT.

The chain is built from TRBV11-2 and TRBJ2-2, with 9 bases aligning to TRBD1. CDR1 and CDR2 from the germline V gene are SGHAT and FQNNGV. Losses at the gene ends were 2 bases for V and 6 bases for J; bases not matched to a gene: 4. The CDR3 runs to 15 residues. In DNA, the CDR3 is TGTGCCAGCAGCTTACGGGACAGGGACCCCGGGGAGCTGTTTTTT. Translating it yields CASSLRDRDPGELFF.

V gene TRBV7-2 combines with J gene TRBJ1-2; 8 bases agree with TRBD1. J was trimmed by 2 bases and V by 5 bases; bases with no gene match: 7. Germline assignment: CDR1 SGHTA and CDR2 FQGNSA. This CDR3 has 15 amino acids. The CDR3 loop reads CASSPRQGSNYGYTF. The CDR3 DNA sequence: TGTGCCAGCAGCCCTCGACAGGGGAGCAACTATGGCTACACCTTC.

The chain employs TRBV6-2 or TRBV6-3 and TRBJ2-1, with TRBD2 matching over 11 bases. The CDR3 sequence is 15 residues long. V trimming: 7 bases; J trimming: 8 bases; junction bases outside the gene matches: 10. CDR1 MNHEY and CDR2 SVGEGT come from the germline V gene. This chain's CDR3 is CASNPGTSGRYEQFF. The CDR3 DNA sequence: TGTGCCAGCAACCCCGGGACTAGCGGTCGGTATGAGCAGTTCTTC.

The CDR3 is CASSQVQGGTNEKLFF. Here the CDR3 DNA reads TGTGCCAGCAGCCAAGTTCAAGGAGGGACTAATGAAAAACTGTTTTTT. The gene calls are TRBV3-1 (or the pseudogene TRBV3-2) and TRBJ1-4; D uncertain. Germline loops: CDR1 LGHDT, CDR2 YNNKEL (reference sequence). The CDR3 extends over 16 amino acids. V shed 1 base and J shed 2 bases, with 11 bases lying between them.

The chain recombines TRBV4-1 with TRBJ2-2, with TRBD1 matching over 10 bases. This CDR3 region has 17 residues. Germline V gives CDR1 MGHRA, CDR2 YSYEKL. J lost 2 bases, V lost 2 bases, and 5 bases had no gene match. The DNA of the CDR3 is TGCGCCAGCAGCCAATCCGACAGGGGGCTCAACACCGGGGAGCTGTTTTTT. Amino acids: CASSQSDRGLNTGELFF.

The gene calls are TRBV9 and TRBJ2-2; D is ambiguous. The CDR3 totals 15 residues. Germline V gene data show CDR1 as SGDLS and CDR2 as YYNGEE. V gave up 0 bases and J gave up 0 bases, with 6 bases separating them. The CDR3 sequence: CASSVALANTGELFF. The CDR3, as DNA: TGTGCCAGCAGCGTAGCCCTTGCGAACACCGGGGAGCTGTTTTTT.

The chain carries TRBV7-2 and TRBJ1-2; no clear D gene. Trimming stripped 7 bases from V and 0 bases from J, with 15 bases between. This CDR3 has 15 amino acids. Germline CDR1 is SGHTA and CDR2 is FQGNSA. The CDR3 sequence: CASTVRLETNYGYTF. Written as DNA, the CDR3 is TGTGCCAGCACCGTCAGGCTCGAAACTAACTATGGCTACACCTTC.

V and J are TRBV24-1 and TRBJ2-5, with TRBD1 matching over 10 bases. Germline trimming cut 0 bases from V and 4 bases from J; bases unmatched to any gene: 4. The germline CDR1 and CDR2 sequences are KGHDR and SFDVKD. The CDR3 length is 16 residues. The CDR3 sequence is CATSDLRDRGRETQYF. The CDR3 nucleotides are TGTGCCACCAGTGATTTGCGTGACAGGGGGCGAGAGACCCAGTACTTC.

The rearrangement joins TRBV9 to TRBJ1-1, with a possible D match to TRBD1 (5 bases). Per germline, CDR1 SGDLS and CDR2 YYNGEE. V was clipped by 4 bases and J by 0 bases, with 13 bases between them. CDR3 length equals 15 residues. This CDR3 is CASSPRGSMNTEAFF. Written as DNA, the CDR3 is TGTGCCAGCAGCCCACGGGGGAGTATGAACACTGAAGCTTTCTTT.

The V and J genes are TRBV6-6 and TRBJ2-3; D remains ambiguous. This CDR3 has 11 residues. Germline V gene data show CDR1 as MNHNY and CDR2 as SVGAGI (reference sequence). V lost 2 bases and J 6 bases, leaving 3 bases between the germline ends. The DNA for the CDR3 is TGTGCCAGCAGTTACCGGGATACGCAGTATTTT. Protein sequence: CASSYRDTQYF.

This chain uses TRBV20-1 with TRBJ2-7, with 7 bases that match TRBD2. Germline V gene sequence: CDR1 DFQATT, CDR2 SNEGSKA (reference sequence). The CDR3 is 11 residues long. The trim removed 6 bases at V and 3 bases at J, leaving 2 bases unmatched. The CDR3 reads CSAQRDYEQYF. The CDR3 DNA is TGCAGTGCGCAGCGGGACTACGAGCAGTACTTC.

CDR3: CASSLGGVSNQPQHF. CDR3 nucleotide sequence: TGTGCCAGCAGTTTAGGAGGGGTGAGCAATCAGCCCCAGCATTTT. The chain has TRBV28 and TRBJ1-5; possible D gene TRBD1, 5 bases. Germline values: CDR1 MDHEN, CDR2 SYDVKM. Trimming pared 2 bases from V and 1 base from J, leaving 9 bases between. The CDR3 spans 15 residues.

The rearrangement joins TRBV5-1 to TRBJ2-5; 10 bases line up with TRBD2. The CDR3 is 16 residues long. Germline CDR1 reads SGHRS; CDR2 reads YFSETQ. With 0 bases clipped from V and 4 bases from J, the junction kept 6 bases outside the gene matches. The DNA for the CDR3 is TGCGCCAGCAGCTTGGGGAAGCGGGGGGGCGGAGAGACCCAGTACTTC. Protein: CASSLGKRGGGETQYF.

The chain uses TRBV6-4 and TRBJ1-1; possibly TRBD1 for D (6 bases). This CDR3 is 13 amino acids long. Trimming left V 3 bases short and J 8 bases short, with 13 bases between. Per germline, CDR1 MRHNA and CDR2 SNTAGT. CDR3 bases: TGTGCCAGCAGTGAAGAACAGGGCCTGGAAGCTTTCTTT. Translated: CASSEEQGLEAFF.

The rearrangement joins TRBV19 to TRBJ2-5; TRBD2 matches at 9 bases. Germline loops: CDR1 LNHDA, CDR2 SQIVND (reference sequence). The CDR3 length is 14 residues. V was clipped by 3 bases and J by 5 bases; unmatched bases: 4. This CDR3 reads CASSISGGRETQYF. As DNA, the CDR3 is TGTGCCAGTAGTATTAGCGGGGGTAGGGAGACCCAGTACTTC.

The chain joins TRBV5-6 to TRBJ1-1; tentatively, D is TRBD1 (6 bases). Per the germline V gene, CDR1 is SGHDT and CDR2 is YYEEEE. Deletions cut 0 bases from V and 8 bases from J, with 8 bases between. The CDR3 loop spans 12 amino acids. CDR3 sequence reads: CASSLATGEAFF. The DNA of the CDR3 is TGTGCCAGCAGCTTGGCCACAGGGGAAGCTTTCTTT.

This clone turned up a few times. The CDR3 here is CASSLTGPDTQYF. CDR3 nucleotide sequence: TGTGCCAGCAGCTTAACAGGGCCAGATACGCAGTATTTT. V usage is TRBV5-4 and J usage is TRBJ2-3; tentatively, D is TRBD1 (6 bases). Deletions cut 2 bases from V and 4 bases from J, with 8 bases between. This CDR3 contains 13 residues. Germline V CDR1 and CDR2: SGHNT, YYREEE (reference sequence).

The chain joins TRBV7-6 to TRBJ2-3, with 9 bases aligning to TRBD1. The CDR3 runs to 15 residues. Germline lookup yields CDR1 SGHVS and CDR2 FNYEAQ. Trimming removed 5 bases from V and 5 bases from J; junction bases left unmatched: 8. The CDR3 reads CASSVGTGKRDTQYF. CDR3 in DNA: TGTGCCAGCAGCGTAGGGACAGGGAAACGAGATACGCAGTATTTT.

V usage is TRBV9 and J usage is TRBJ2-1, with TRBD1 as a possible D gene (5 bases). The CDR3 loop spans 15 amino acids. Germline V gives CDR1 SGDLS, CDR2 YYNGEE. Trimming removed 3 bases at V and 4 bases at J, with 14 bases between. The CDR3 DNA reads TGTGCCAGCAGCGCCTTAGGGGCTAATTACAATGAGCAGTTCTTC. Its protein is CASSALGANYNEQFF.

The chain links TRBV10-2 to TRBJ1-2; 8 nucleotides line up with TRBD1. CDR3 length equals 15 residues. Trimming removed 3 bases from V and 6 bases from J; junction bases left unmatched: 9. In germline, CDR1 is WSHSY, CDR2 SAAADI. DNA of the CDR3: TGCGCCAGCAGTGAAGTTCAGGGGGCCGGGGATGGCTACACCTTC. This translates into CASSEVQGAGDGYTF.

V and J are TRBV7-9 and TRBJ2-7, with a weak D call TRBD1 (6 bases). The CDR3 covers 14 residues. CDR1 is SEHNR and CDR2 is FQNEAQ in the germline V gene (reference sequence). The V end was cut by 4 bases, the J end by 0 bases, with 10 bases between. CDR3 DNA sequence: TGTGCCAGCAGCTCGGGACAAAGCTCCTACGAGCAGTACTTC. It translates to CASSSGQSSYEQYF.